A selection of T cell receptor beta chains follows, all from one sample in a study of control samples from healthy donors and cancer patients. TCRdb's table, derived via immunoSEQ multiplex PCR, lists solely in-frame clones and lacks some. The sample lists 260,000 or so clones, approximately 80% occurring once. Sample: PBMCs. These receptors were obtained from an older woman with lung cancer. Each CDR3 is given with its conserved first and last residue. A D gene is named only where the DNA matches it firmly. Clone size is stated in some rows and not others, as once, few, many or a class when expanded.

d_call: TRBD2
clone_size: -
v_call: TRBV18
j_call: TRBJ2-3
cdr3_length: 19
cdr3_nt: TGTGCCAGCTCACCACGTACGGTAGCTAGCGGGCCTAGCACAGATACGCAGTATTTT
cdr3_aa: CASSPRTVASGPSTDTQYF

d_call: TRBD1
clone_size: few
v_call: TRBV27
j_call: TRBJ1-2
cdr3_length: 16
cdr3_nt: TGTGCCAGCAGTTTAATATCAGGGCAGGGGGCTCGAGGCTACACCTTC
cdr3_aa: CASSLISGQGARGYTF

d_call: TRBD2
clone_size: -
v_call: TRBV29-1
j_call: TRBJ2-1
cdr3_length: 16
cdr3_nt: TGCAGCGTTGAAGGGGGAGGGGAAGAGGTATACAATGAGCAGTTCTTC
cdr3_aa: CSVEGGGEEVYNEQFF

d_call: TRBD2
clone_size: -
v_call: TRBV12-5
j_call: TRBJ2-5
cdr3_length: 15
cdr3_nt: TGTGCTAGTGGTTTGGCGATAGCGGGACTAGAGACCCAGTACTTC
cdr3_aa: CASGLAIAGLETQYF

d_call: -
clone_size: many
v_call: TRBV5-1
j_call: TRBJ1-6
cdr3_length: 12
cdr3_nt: TGCGCCAGCAGAGACGAGGGCTCACCCCTCCACTTT
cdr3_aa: CASRDEGSPLHF

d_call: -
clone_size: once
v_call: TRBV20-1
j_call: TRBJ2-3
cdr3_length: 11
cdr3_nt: TGCAGTACCGCTCGCACAGATACGCAGTATTTT
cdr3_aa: CSTARTDTQYF

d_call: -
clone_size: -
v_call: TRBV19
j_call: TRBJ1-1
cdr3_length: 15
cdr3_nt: TGTGCCAGTAGATGGGGGCGGCAGGGGAACACTGAAGCTTTCTTT
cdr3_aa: CASRWGRQGNTEAFF

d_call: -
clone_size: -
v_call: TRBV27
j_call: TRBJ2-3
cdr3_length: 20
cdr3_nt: TGTGCCAGCAGTTTATTTGCTCTAATAGGGGGTAGCCCCAGCACAGATACGCAGTATTTT
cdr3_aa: CASSLFALIGGSPSTDTQYF

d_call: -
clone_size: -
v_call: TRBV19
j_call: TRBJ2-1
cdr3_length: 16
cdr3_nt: TGTGCCAGTAGTCCCCAAGACTCCTTCTCCTACAATGAGCAGTTCTTC
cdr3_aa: CASSPQDSFSYNEQFF

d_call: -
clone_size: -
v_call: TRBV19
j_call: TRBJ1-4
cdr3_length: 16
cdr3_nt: TGTGCCAGTAGTATAGATTGGGCCCGGACAGCTGAAAAACTGTTTTTT
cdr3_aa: CASSIDWARTAEKLFF

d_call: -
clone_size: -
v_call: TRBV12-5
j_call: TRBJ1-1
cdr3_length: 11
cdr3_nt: TGTGCTAGTGGTTTTGGGACTGAAGCTTTCTTT
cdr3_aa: CASGFGTEAFF

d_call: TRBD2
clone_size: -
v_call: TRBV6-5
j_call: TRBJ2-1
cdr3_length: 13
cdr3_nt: TGTGCCAGCAGTCTTAGCGGGAACAATGAGCAGTTCTTC
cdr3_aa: CASSLSGNNEQFF

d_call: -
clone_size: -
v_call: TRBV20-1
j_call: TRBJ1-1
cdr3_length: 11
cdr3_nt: TGCAGTGCTAGTTTAAGTTTTGAAGCTTTCTTT
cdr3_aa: CSASLSFEAFF

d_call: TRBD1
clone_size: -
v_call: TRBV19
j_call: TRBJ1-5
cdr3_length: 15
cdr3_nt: TGTGCCAGCACCAGGGGACAGGATAGCAATCAGCCCCAGCATTTT
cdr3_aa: CASTRGQDSNQPQHF

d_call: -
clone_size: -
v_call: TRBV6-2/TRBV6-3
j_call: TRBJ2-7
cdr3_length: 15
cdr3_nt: TGTGCCAGCAACCCGACTGGGCGGCCAGACTACGAGCAGTACTTC
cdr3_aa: CASNPTGRPDYEQYF

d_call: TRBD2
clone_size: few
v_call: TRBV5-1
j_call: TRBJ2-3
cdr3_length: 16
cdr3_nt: TGCGCCAGCAGCCCCCGGACTAGCGGGCGCACAGATACGCAGTATTTT
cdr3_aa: CASSPRTSGRTDTQYF

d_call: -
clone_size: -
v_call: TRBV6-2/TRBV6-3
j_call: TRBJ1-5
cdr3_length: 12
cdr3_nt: TGTGCCAGCAGTGGACTGTTTCAGCCCCAGCATTTT
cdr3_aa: CASSGLFQPQHF

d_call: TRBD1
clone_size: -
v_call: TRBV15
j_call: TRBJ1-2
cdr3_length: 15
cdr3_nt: TGTGCCACCAGCAGAGACAGGGGGTTGAACTATGGCTACACCTTC
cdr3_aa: CATSRDRGLNYGYTF

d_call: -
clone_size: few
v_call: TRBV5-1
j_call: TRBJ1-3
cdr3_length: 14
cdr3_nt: TGCGCCAGCAGCTTGGACCCCAACGAACGCACCATATATTTT
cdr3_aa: CASSLDPNERTIYF

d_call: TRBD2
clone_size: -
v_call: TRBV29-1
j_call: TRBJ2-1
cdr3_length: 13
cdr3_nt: TGCAGTGCTAGCGGGAGGGCCTTTAATGAGCAGTTCTTC
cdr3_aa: CSASGRAFNEQFF

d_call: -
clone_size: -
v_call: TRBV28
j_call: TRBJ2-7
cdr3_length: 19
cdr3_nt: TGTGCCAGCAGTTTACTTACAGGGGGCGGGCTAGCGGGAAACTACGAGCAGTACTTC
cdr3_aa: CASSLLTGGGLAGNYEQYF

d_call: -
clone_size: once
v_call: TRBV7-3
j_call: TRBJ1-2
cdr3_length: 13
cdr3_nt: TGTGCCAGCAGCCCGGGGGGGGGCTATGGCTACACCTTC
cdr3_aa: CASSPGGGYGYTF

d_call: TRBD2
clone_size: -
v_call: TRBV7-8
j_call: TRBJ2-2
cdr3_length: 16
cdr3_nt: TGTGCCAGCAGCCCTACTAGCGGGGTGGACACCGGGGAGCTGTTTTTT
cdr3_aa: CASSPTSGVDTGELFF

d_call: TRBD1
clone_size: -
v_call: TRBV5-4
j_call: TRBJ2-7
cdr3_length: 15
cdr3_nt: TGTGCCAGCAGCAACAGGGGGCAGTTATCCTACGAGCAGTACTTC
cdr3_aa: CASSNRGQLSYEQYF

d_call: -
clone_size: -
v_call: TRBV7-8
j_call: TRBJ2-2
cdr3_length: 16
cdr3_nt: TGTGCCAGCAGCAGGACAGTTTATAGGGTCACCGGGGAGCTGTTTTTT
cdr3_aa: CASSRTVYRVTGELFF

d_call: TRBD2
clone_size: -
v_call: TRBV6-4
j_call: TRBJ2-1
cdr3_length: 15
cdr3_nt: TGTGCCAGCAGTGACGGTTTGGGGGGGGTAGATGAGCAGTTCTTC
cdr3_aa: CASSDGLGGVDEQFF

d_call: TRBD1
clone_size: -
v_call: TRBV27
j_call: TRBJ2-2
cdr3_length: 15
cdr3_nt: TGTGCCAGCAGCCACAGGACAGGGAACACCGGGGAGCTGTTTTTT
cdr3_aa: CASSHRTGNTGELFF

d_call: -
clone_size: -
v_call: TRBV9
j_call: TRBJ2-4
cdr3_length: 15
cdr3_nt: TGTGCCAGCAGCGTAGCGGCAGGGGTACAGAACATTCAGTACTTC
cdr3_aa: CASSVAAGVQNIQYF

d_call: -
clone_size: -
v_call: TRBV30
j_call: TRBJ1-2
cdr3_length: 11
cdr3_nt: TGTGCCTGGACCGAGGGAGATGGCTACACCTTC
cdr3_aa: CAWTEGDGYTF

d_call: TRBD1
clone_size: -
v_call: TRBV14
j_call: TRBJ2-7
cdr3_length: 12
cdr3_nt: TGTGCCAGCAGCCCACAGGGGTACGAGCAGTACTTC
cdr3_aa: CASSPQGYEQYF

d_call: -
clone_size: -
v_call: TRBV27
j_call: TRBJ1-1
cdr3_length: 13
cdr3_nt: TGTGCCAGCAGTGCCAGAGAGGCCGGGGAAGCTTTCTTT
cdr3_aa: CASSAREAGEAFF

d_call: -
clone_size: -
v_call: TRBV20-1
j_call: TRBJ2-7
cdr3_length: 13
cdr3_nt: TGCAGTGCTAGTGGTCTACTACCCTACGAGCAGTACTTC
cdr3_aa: CSASGLLPYEQYF

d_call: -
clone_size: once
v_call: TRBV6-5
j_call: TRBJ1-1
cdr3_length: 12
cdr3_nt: TGTGCCAGTCAGGTACGGAACACTGAAGCTTTCTTT
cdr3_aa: CASQVRNTEAFF

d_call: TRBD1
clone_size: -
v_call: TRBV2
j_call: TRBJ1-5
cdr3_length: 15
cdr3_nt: TGTGCCAGCAGACCCGACAGGGTTGGCAATCAGCCCCAGCATTTT
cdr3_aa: CASRPDRVGNQPQHF

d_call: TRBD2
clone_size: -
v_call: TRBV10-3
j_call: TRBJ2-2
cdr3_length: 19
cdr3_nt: TGTGCCATCAGTGAGTCCCCGGGTAGCGGGAGTTTGAACACCGGGGAGCTGTTTTTT
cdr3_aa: CAISESPGSGSLNTGELFF

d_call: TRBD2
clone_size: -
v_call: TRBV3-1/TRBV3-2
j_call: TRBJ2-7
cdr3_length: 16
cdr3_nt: TGTGCCAGCAGCCCACCCGGTCTAGCGGGGTCCTACGAGCAGTACTTC
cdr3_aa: CASSPPGLAGSYEQYF

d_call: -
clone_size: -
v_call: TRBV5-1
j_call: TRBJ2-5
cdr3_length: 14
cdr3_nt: TGCGCCAGCAGCTTGGTATTCCAGACAGAGACCCAGTACTTC
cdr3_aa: CASSLVFQTETQYF

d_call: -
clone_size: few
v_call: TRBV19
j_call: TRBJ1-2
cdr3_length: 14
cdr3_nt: TGTGCCAGTAGTAACCCGACTTTAACCTATGGCTACACCTTC
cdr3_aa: CASSNPTLTYGYTF

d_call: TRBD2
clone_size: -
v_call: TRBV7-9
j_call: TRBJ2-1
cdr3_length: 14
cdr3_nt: TGTGCCAGCAGCTTCCCTAGCGGGATTAATGAGCAGTTCTTC
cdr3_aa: CASSFPSGINEQFF

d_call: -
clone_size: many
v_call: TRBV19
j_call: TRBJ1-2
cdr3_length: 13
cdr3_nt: TGTGCCAGTAGTATCGGGACGGTGCCAAAGTACACCTTC
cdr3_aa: CASSIGTVPKYTF

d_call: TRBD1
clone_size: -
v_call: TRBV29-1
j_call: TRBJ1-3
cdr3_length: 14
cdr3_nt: TGCAGCGTGACTGATACAGGGGCTGGAAACACCATATATTTT
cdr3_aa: CSVTDTGAGNTIYF

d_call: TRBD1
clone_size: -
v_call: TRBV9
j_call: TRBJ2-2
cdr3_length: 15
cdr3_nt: TGTGCCAGCAGTAAAGTGGGACAGGGAACCGGGGAGCTGTTTTTT
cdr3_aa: CASSKVGQGTGELFF

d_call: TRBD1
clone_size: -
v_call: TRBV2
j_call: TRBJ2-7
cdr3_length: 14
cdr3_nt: TGTGCCAGCAGGACCGGGACAGGCTCCTACGAGCAGTACTTC
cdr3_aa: CASRTGTGSYEQYF

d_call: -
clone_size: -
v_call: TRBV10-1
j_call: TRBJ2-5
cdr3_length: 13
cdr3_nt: TGCGCCAGCAGCGGGTCCACCGGGGGGACCCAGTACTTC
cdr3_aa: CASSGSTGGTQYF

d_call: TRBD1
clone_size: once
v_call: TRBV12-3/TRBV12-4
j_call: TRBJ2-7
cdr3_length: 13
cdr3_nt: TGTGCCAGCAGGTTACAGGGGTTGAGCGAGCAGTACTTC
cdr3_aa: CASRLQGLSEQYF

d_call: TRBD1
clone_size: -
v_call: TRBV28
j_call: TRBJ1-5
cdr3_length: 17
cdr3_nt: TGTGCCAGCAGACCGCTGGGAGCTGACAGGGGCTATCAGCCCCAGCATTTT
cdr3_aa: CASRPLGADRGYQPQHF